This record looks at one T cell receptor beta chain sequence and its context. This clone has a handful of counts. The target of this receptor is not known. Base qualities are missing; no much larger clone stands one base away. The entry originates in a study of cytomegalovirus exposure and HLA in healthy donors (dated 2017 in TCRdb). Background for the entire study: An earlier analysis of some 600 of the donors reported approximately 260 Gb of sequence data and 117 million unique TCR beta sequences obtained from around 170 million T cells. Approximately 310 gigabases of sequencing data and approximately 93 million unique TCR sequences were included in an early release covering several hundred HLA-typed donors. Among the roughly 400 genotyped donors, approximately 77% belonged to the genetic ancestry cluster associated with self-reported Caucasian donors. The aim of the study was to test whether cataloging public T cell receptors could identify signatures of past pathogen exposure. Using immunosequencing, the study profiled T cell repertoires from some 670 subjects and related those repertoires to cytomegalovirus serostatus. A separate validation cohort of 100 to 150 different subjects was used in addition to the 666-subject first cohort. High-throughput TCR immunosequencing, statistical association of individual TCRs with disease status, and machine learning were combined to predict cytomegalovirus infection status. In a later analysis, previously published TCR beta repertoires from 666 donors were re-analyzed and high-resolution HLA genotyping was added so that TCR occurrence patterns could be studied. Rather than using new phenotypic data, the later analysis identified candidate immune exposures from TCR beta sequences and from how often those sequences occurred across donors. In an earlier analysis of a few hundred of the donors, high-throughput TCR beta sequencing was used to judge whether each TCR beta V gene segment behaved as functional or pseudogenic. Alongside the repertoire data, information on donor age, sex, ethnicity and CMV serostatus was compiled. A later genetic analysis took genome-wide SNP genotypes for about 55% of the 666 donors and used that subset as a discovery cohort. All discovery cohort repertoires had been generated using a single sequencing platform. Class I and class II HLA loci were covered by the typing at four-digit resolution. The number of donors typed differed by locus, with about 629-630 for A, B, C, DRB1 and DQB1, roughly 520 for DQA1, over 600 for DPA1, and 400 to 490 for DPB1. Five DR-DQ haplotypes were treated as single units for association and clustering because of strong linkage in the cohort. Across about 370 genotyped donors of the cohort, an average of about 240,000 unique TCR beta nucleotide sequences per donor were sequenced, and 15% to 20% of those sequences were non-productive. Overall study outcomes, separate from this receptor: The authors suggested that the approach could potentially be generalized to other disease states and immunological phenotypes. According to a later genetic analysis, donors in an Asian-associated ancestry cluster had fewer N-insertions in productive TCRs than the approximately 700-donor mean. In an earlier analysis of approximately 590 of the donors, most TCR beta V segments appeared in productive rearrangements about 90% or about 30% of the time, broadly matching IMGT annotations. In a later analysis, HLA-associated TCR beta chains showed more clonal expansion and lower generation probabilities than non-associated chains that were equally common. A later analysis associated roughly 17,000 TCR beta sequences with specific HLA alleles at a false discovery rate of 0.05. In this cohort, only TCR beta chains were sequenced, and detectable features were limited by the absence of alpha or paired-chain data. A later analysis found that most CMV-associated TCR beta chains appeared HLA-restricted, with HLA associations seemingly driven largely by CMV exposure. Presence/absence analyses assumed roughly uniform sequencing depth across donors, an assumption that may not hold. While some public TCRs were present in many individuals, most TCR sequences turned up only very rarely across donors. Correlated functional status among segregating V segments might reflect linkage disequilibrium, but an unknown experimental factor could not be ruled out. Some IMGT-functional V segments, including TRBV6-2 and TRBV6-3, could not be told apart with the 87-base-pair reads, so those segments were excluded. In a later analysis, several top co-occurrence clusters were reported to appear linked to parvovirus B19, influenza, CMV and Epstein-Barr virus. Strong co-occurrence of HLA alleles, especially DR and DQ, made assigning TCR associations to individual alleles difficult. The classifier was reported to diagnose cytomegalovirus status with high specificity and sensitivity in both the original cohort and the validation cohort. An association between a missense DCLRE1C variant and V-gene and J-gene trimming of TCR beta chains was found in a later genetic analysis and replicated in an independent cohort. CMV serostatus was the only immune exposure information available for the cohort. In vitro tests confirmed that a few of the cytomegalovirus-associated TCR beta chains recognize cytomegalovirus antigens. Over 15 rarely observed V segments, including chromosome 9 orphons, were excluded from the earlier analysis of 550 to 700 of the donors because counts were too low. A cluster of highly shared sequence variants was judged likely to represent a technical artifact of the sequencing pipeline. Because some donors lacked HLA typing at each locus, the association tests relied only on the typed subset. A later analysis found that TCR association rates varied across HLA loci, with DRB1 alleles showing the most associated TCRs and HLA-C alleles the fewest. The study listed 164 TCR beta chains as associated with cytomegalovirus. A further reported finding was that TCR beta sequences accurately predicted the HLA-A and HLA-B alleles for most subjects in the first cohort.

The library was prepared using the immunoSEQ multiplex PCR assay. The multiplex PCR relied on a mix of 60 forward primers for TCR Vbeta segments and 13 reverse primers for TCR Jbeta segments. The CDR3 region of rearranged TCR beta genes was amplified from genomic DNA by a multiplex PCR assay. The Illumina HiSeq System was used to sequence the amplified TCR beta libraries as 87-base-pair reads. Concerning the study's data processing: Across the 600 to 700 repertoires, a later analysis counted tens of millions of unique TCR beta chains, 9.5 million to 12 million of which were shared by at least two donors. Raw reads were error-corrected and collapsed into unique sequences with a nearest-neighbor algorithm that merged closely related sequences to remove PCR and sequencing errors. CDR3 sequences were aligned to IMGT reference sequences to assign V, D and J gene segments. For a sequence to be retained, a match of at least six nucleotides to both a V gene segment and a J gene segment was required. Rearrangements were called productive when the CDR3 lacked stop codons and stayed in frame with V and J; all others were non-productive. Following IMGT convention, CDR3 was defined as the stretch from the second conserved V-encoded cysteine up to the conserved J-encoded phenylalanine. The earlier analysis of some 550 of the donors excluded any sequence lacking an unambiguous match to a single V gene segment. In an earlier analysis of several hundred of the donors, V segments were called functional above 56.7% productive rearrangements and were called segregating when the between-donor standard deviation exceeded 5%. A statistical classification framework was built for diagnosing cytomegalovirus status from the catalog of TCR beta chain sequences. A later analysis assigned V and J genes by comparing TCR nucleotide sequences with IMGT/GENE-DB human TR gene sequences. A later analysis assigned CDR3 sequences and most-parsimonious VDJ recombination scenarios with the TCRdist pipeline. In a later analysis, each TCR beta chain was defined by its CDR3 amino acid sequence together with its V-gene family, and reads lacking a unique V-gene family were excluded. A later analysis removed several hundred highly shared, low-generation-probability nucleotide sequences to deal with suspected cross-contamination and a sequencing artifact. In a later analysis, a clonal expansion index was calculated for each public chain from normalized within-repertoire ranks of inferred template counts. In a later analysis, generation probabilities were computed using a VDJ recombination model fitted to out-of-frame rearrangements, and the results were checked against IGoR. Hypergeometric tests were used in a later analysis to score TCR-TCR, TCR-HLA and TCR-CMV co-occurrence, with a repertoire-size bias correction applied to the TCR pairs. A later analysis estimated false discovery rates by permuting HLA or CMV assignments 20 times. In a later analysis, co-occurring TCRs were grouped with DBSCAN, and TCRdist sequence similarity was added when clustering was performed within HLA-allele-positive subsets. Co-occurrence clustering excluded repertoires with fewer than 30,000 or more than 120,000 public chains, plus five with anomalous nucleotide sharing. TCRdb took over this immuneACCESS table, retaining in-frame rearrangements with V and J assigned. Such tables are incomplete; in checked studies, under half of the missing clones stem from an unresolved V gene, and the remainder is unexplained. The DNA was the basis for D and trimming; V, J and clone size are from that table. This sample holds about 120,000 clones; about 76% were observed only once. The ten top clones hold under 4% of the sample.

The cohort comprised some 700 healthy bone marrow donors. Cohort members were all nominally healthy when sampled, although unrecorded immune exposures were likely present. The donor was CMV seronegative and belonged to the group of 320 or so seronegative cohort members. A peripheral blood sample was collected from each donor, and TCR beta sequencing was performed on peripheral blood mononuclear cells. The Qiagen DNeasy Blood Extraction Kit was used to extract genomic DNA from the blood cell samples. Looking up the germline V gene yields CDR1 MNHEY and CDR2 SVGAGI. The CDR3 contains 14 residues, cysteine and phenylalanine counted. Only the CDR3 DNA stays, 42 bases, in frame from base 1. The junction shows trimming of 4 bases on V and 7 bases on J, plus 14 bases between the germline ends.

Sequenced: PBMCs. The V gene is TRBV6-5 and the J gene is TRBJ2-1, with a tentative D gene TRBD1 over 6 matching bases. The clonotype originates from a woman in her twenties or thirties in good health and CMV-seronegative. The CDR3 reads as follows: CASSSPARGNEQFF. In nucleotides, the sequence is TGTGCCAGCAGTTCGCCGGCTAGGGGGAATGAGCAGTTCTTC.